A single sample is the source of the 18 T cell receptor beta chains below, sequenced in a study of T cells in Graves' hyperthyroidism and ophthalmopathy. TCR beta CDR3 region amplification was performed from RNA transcripts. First-round RT-PCR targeting the TCR CDR3 was performed with the HTBI primer set. TCRdb processed the multiplex PCR reads anew with MiXCR; each CDR3 protein has one entry. Among fewer than 750,000 distinct CDR3 sequences listed, roughly 14% were seen once. The specimen was blood. The receptors were gathered from a woman aged 40 to 55 with Graves' ophthalmopathy.

This clonotype turned up a few times. This CDR3 is CASSSAMGYEQYF. The CDR3 region has the DNA TGTGCCAGCAGTTCGGCTATGGGCTACGAGCAGTACTTC. The V gene is TRBV12-3 or TRBV12-4, the J gene TRBJ2-7, with D unresolved. Trimming shortened V by 4 bases and J by 3 bases, and 10 bases separated the two germline ends. The CDR3 extends over 13 amino acids.

This clonotype has a handful of counts. A read error may explain this, as a much larger clone is one base away. V and J are TRBV12-3 or TRBV12-4 and TRBJ1-3; D unclear. This CDR3 comprises 12 residues. The CDR3: CASDGRGNAIYF. The CDR3 DNA follows: TGTGCCAGCGACGGCAGAGGAAACGCCATATATTTT.

This clonotype occurred many times. This rearrangement joins TRBV6-2 or TRBV6-3 to TRBJ2-5; TRBD2 matches 8 bases. CDR3 length: 14 amino acids. J lost 9 bases, V lost 3 bases, and 9 bases had no gene match. Germline loops: CDR1 MNHEY, CDR2 SVGEGT. The CDR3 is CASSYSGTSSPQYF. The CDR3 coding sequence is TGTGCCAGCAGTTATAGCGGGACCTCCTCTCCCCAGTACTTC.

The chain carries TRBV11-1 and TRBJ1-1; 8 positions match TRBD1. The germline V gene has CDR1 SGHAT and CDR2 FQDESV (reference sequence). This CDR3 comprises 16 residues. V lost 5 bases and J lost 7; bases outside the gene matches: 15. CDR3 bases: TGTGCCAGCAGCCCAGCCCAGGGGGCCTTATACGGTGAAGCTTTCTTT. It codes for CASSPAQGALYGEAFF.

Ten or more counts support this clonotype. V usage is TRBV6-1 and J usage is TRBJ1-1; the D is unclear. Germline lookup yields CDR1 MNHNS and CDR2 SASEGT. Trimming took 8 bases from V and 0 from J, leaving 13 bases between them. The CDR3 is 14 amino acids. In DNA form, the CDR3 reads TGTGCCAGCTCTGAGGAGGTCTTGAACACTGAAGCTTTCTTT. As protein: CASSEEVLNTEAFF.

This clonotype came up many times. The rearrangement links TRBV4-2 to TRBJ2-7; D is perhaps TRBD1 (6 bases). Trimming pared 5 bases from V and 3 bases from J, leaving 23 bases between. The CDR3 spans 17 residues. Germline CDR1 is LGHNA and CDR2 is YNFKEQ. The CDR3 nucleotides are TGTGCCAGCAGCGCCATCTCGGACAGCTCATCGAACTACGAGCAGTACTTC. Translated, it gives CASSAISDSSSNYEQYF.

Ten or more counts support this clonotype. The rearrangement joins TRBV28 to TRBJ2-7; a weak D match, TRBD2 (6 bases). This CDR3 contains 13 residues. V was clipped by 8 bases and J by 2 bases, with 13 bases between them. Germline loops: CDR1 MDHEN, CDR2 SYDVKM. CDR3 sequence: CASSVGGPYEQYF. CDR3 DNA: TGTGCCAGCTCGGTCGGGGGTCCCTACGAGCAGTACTTC. Supplemented by reference TRBV28 and TRBJ2-7, the full variable domain reads DVKVTQSSRYLVKRTGEKVFLECVQDMDHENMFWYRQDPGLGLRLIYFSYDVKMKEKGDIPEGYSVSREKKERFSLILESASTNQTSMYLCASSVGGPYEQYFGPGTRLTVT.

The V call is TRBV12-5, the J call TRBJ2-7, with D tentatively TRBD1 (7 bases). Trimming stripped 5 bases from V and 9 bases from J, with 26 bases between. CDR3 length: 16 residues. Per the germline V gene, CDR1 is LGHNT and CDR2 is FRNRAP. The CDR3 nucleotides are TGTGCTAGTGGTCAGCCGGGACAGCCGCGCGGAGGGTCGCAGTACTTC. This translates into CASGQPGQPRGGSQYF.

This clonotype has a count of ten or more. The chain joins TRBV19 to TRBJ2-5; possible D gene TRBD2, 7 bases. Per the germline V gene, CDR1 is LNHDA and CDR2 is SQIVND (reference sequence). V lost 8 bases, J lost 0 bases, and 16 bases lay in between. The CDR3 runs 15 residues. CDR3 sequence reads: CASVDPGGDQETQYF. The DNA for the CDR3 is TGTGCCAGTGTTGATCCGGGGGGCGACCAAGAGACCCAGTACTTC.

This clonotype occurred once. The gene calls are TRBV12-3 or TRBV12-4 and TRBJ2-2, with D tentatively TRBD2 (5 bases). The ends were cut back, 1 base at V and 7 bases at J, with 10 bases in the middle. This CDR3 is 14 amino acids long. CDR3 loop: CASSLEDRGGELFF. Written as DNA, the CDR3 is TGTGCCAGCAGTTTAGAGGATCGGGGCGGGGAGCTGTTTTTT.

This chain joins TRBV30 and TRBJ2-2; D uncertain. Germline lookup yields CDR1 GTSNPN and CDR2 SVGIG (reference sequence). This CDR3 is 15 amino acids long. V was trimmed by 2 bases and J by 5 bases, leaving 15 bases between them. The CDR3 nucleotides read TGTGCCTGGAGTTTTTCCCTCGATGGGACCGGGGAGCTGTTTTTT. Translating it yields CAWSFSLDGTGELFF. Looking up the rest from reference TRBV30 and TRBJ2-2 gives the full variable domain: SQTIHQWPATLVQPVGSPLSLECTVEGTSNPNLYWYRQAAGRGLQLLFYSVGIGQISSEVPQNLSASRPQDRQFILSSKKLLLSDSGFYLCAWSFSLDGTGELFFGEGSRLTVL.

This clonotype showed up many times. The rearrangement uses TRBV7-2 and TRBJ1-6; 8 bases map to TRBD1. The CDR3 is 16 amino acids. The V segment lost 3 bases and the J segment 6 bases; nucleotides outside the gene matches: 7. Germline-derived CDR1 and CDR2 are SGHTA and FQGNSA. This chain's CDR3 is CASSLGRTGSNSPLHF. The CDR3 DNA sequence: TGTGCCAGCAGCTTGGGGAGGACAGGGAGTAATTCACCCCTCCACTTT. The full variable domain, rest sourced from reference TRBV7-2 and TRBJ1-6, is GAGVSQSPSNKVTEKGKDVELRCDPISGHTALYWYRQSLGQGLEFLIYFQGNSAPDKSGLPSDRFSAERTGGSVSTLTIQRTQQEDSAVYLCASSLGRTGSNSPLHFGNGTRLTVT.

In this sample, this clonotype turned up a few times. This CDR3 is CASSAQGNEQYF. The CDR3 nucleotides are TGTGCCAGCTCAGCACAGGGAAATGAGCAGTACTTC. The V call is TRBV18, the J call TRBJ2-7; tentatively, D is TRBD1 (6 bases). With 5 bases removed from V and 7 bases from J, the gap between germline ends came to 12 bases. In germline, CDR1 is KGHSH, CDR2 LQKENI. The CDR3 runs to 12 residues.

In this sample, this clonotype turned up many times. V is TRBV12-3 or TRBV12-4 and J is TRBJ2-5; TRBD2 aligns across 11 bases. This CDR3 contains 15 residues. V lost 6 bases and J lost 3; bases outside the gene matches: 6. Here the CDR3 DNA reads TGTGCCAGCAGCGATGTGGGACTAGCGGAAGAGACCCAGTACTTC. It translates to CASSDVGLAEETQYF.

This clonotype came up many times. This chain connects TRBV6-2 or TRBV6-3 to TRBJ2-5; D perhaps matches TRBD2 (6 bases). This CDR3 has 17 amino acids. V was trimmed by 6 bases and J by 0 bases, leaving 20 bases between them. Per germline, CDR1 MNHEY and CDR2 SVGEGT. CDR3 bases: TGTGCCAGCAGGGCCAATCCTGGGAGGCGTAACCAAGAGACCCAGTACTTC. Translation: CASRANPGRRNQETQYF.

This clonotype appeared many times. The genes are TRBV27 and TRBJ2-5; D gene unclear. Germline CDR1 MNHEY, CDR2 SMNVEV (reference sequence). The CDR3 extends over 13 amino acids. V lost 5 bases and J 2 bases, leaving 9 bases between the germline ends. Here the CDR3 reads CASSQARQETQYF. The CDR3 region has the DNA TGTGCCAGCAGTCAAGCCAGGCAAGAGACCCAGTACTTC.

This clonotype was seen ten or more times. The rearrangement links TRBV20-1 to TRBJ2-5, with D perhaps matching TRBD1 or TRBD2 (6 bases each). Per the germline V gene, CDR1 is DFQATT and CDR2 is SNEGSKA (reference sequence). The CDR3 totals 13 residues. CDR3 bases: TGCAGCGCTGGGGGGCAACCAGGGGAGACCCAGTACTTC. Protein product: CSAGGQPGETQYF.

The table lists this clonotype with many counts. The V and J genes are TRBV27 and TRBJ1-1; D perhaps matches TRBD1 (5 bases). V was shortened by 6 bases and J by 10 bases, with 15 bases between the two germline ends. The CDR3 contains 12 residues. CDR1 and CDR2 (germline): MNHEY, SMNVEV (reference sequence). This CDR3 reads CASRNTGDRAFF. The DNA of the CDR3 is TGTGCCAGCAGGAATACCGGGGACCGAGCTTTCTTT.